One and the same sample provided the 10 T cell receptor beta chains below, sequenced in a study of long-term antiretroviral therapy in people with HIV. The libraries were made with immunoSEQ v3.0 at survey level. The table came from immunoSEQ multiplex PCR; TCRdb's copy has only in-frame clones and leaves some out. The sample includes roughly 40,000 clones, about 85% of them seen just once. The input for sequencing was unsorted PBMCs, taken 3.1 years after starting antiretroviral therapy. These receptors all come from a woman in her forties or fifties with HIV.

The V gene is TRBV2, the J gene TRBJ1-1; 9 nucleotides agree with TRBD1. The germline V gene has CDR1 SNHLY and CDR2 FYNNEI. Trimming removed 6 bases from V and 2 bases from J; junction bases left unmatched: 13. The CDR3 has 17 residues. The CDR3 spells CASSQAGTGPGNTEAFF. CDR3 DNA sequence: TGTGCCAGCAGCCAAGCCGGGACAGGGCCGGGAAACACTGAAGCTTTCTTT.

The rearrangement links TRBV7-9 to TRBJ2-2, with 11 positions matching TRBD1. Germline V gene data show CDR1 as SEHNR and CDR2 as FQNEAQ (reference sequence). Unmatched junction bases numbered 14, after V lost 7 bases and J lost 7 bases. The CDR3 loop spans 17 amino acids. CDR3 region: CASTSLRGQGARGELFF. The CDR3, as DNA: TGTGCCAGCACCTCCCTTCGCGGACAGGGGGCTCGCGGGGAGCTGTTTTTT.

The chain is built from TRBV7-2 and TRBJ2-3, with D maybe TRBD2 (5 bases). Trimming removed 0 bases at V and 6 bases at J, with 10 bases between. The CDR3 loop spans 14 amino acids. Looked up from germline, CDR1 is SGHTA and CDR2 is FQGNSA. CDR3 nucleotides: TGTGCCAGCAGCTTAGCCACCGGGGATGATACGCAGTATTTT. As protein: CASSLATGDDTQYF. The full variable domain, rest sourced from reference TRBV7-2 and TRBJ2-3, is GAGVSQSPSNKVTEKGKDVELRCDPISGHTALYWYRQSLGQGLEFLIYFQGNSAPDKSGLPSDRFSAERTGGSVSTLTIQRTQQEDSAVYLCASSLATGDDTQYFGPGTRLTVL.

This clone was picked up a small number of times. The J gene is TRBJ2-1, the V gene TRBV19; D is possibly TRBD2 (6 bases). The V gene lost 6 bases and the J gene lost 5 bases, with 17 bases spanning the gap. Germline loops: CDR1 LNHDA, CDR2 SQIVND (reference sequence). This CDR3 is 15 amino acids long. The CDR3 loop reads CASRGRDSLNNEQFF. CDR3 DNA sequence: TGTGCCAGTAGAGGCCGGGACTCCCTTAACAATGAGCAGTTCTTC.

The chain couples TRBV18 to TRBJ2-3; 9 positions agree with TRBD2. This CDR3 is built from 16 residues. Germline V gene sequence: CDR1 KGHSH, CDR2 LQKENI. The ends lost 3 bases at V and 4 bases at J; junction bases unmatched: 8. CDR3 region: CASSPEAGGRADTQYF. The CDR3 nucleotides read TGTGCCAGCTCACCCGAAGCGGGAGGAAGGGCAGATACGCAGTATTTT.

As concerns this clone: Other DNA sequences in the same sample also yield this CDR3. This chain uses TRBV5-1 with TRBJ1-2; 9 nucleotides match TRBD1. Per the germline V gene, CDR1 is SGHRS and CDR2 is YFSETQ. This CDR3 comprises 16 residues. With V trimmed by 2 bases and J by 4 bases, 9 bases remained unmatched. CDR3 bases: TGCGCCAGCAGCTTAGCCGGGACAGGGATGATCTATGGCTACACCTTC. This encodes CASSLAGTGMIYGYTF.

This chain uses TRBV9 with TRBJ1-1; 8 nucleotides agree with TRBD1. Germline CDR1 and CDR2: SGDLS and YYNGEE. The V gene end was trimmed by 3 bases and the J gene end by 7 bases; junction bases not matched to a gene: 8. The CDR3 is 14 amino acids. CDR3 residues: CASSARTGSDEAFF. The DNA for the CDR3 is TGTGCCAGCAGCGCCCGGACAGGGAGCGATGAAGCTTTCTTT.

The chain joins TRBV29-1 to TRBJ1-2, with 10 bases identical to TRBD1. Per germline, CDR1 SQVTM and CDR2 ANQGSEA. Unmatched junction bases numbered 10, after V lost 7 bases and J lost 8 bases. CDR3 length: 13 amino acids. The CDR3 region is CSARQGAKEGYTF. The CDR3 nucleotides read TGCAGCGCAAGACAGGGGGCGAAGGAGGGCTACACCTTC.

This clone was detected only a few times. This chain joins TRBV2 and TRBJ2-7; a possible D gene is TRBD1 (6 bases). V was pared by 4 bases and J by 3 bases, with 10 bases between. This CDR3 is built from 13 residues. Germline CDR1 SNHLY, CDR2 FYNNEI. Written as DNA, the CDR3 is TGTGCCAGCAGTGGACAGGCTGTCTACGAGCAGTACTTC. As protein: CASSGQAVYEQYF.

J is TRBJ1-1 and V is TRBV7-9, with 9 bases identical to TRBD1. J lost 4 bases, V lost 6 bases, and 9 bases had no gene match. Germline lookup yields CDR1 SEHNR and CDR2 FQNEAQ (reference sequence). The CDR3 spans 15 residues. Here the CDR3 DNA reads TGTGCCAGCAGAACTTATGTGACAGGGGGCACTGAAGCTTTCTTT. Translating it yields CASRTYVTGGTEAFF.